This T cell receptor (beta chain) was recorded in a study of blood T cell repertoires in COVID-19. Study details: Samples representing acute and convalescent COVID-19 were sourced from the United States, Italy and Spain.

This table comes from immunoSEQ multiplex PCR, and its TCRdb copy is limited to in-frame clones, with some not included. The repertoire consists of about 150,000 clones, with around 89% occurring once and the leading ten covering roughly 12%. Trimming removed 7 bases from V and 4 bases from J, with 12 bases in between. This CDR3 has 13 amino acids. Germline CDR1 and CDR2: SGHAT and FQNNGV. The sequencing sample was made of peripheral blood. The origin of this receptor is a man aged 18 to 29 with COVID-19, enrolled during active disease. The J gene is TRBJ2-3, the V gene TRBV11-2; tentative D call: TRBD2 (5 bases). CDR3 DNA sequence: TGTGCCAGCACCTCCTTCGGGGCAGATACGCAGTATTTT. This codes for CASTSFGADTQYF. Complete variable domain (other parts from reference TRBV11-2 and TRBJ2-3): EAGVAQSPRYKIIEKRQSVAFWCNPISGHATLYWYQQILGQGPKLLIQFQNNGVVDDSQLPKDRFSAERLKGVDSTLKIQPAKLEDSAVYLCASTSFGADTQYFGPGTRLTVL.